This TCR beta chain was documented in a study of CD8+CD57+ T cells in acquired aplastic anemia. Selection for sequencing was limited to patients who had shown CD8+CD57+ cell expansion by flow cytometry. The germline V gene has CDR1 SQVTM and CDR2 ANQGSEA. The V segment lost 5 bases and the J segment 0 bases; nucleotides outside the gene matches: 3. CDR3 size: 14 residues. CDR3 and TCR beta VDJ profiling relied on genomic DNA as the template. TCRdb reanalysed the reads using MiXCR and keeps one entry per CDR3 protein. The profile shows roughly 250,000 distinct CDR3 sequences, 65% to 90% of them singletons.

The chain is built from TRBV29-1 and TRBJ2-5, with TRBD2 identical over 10 bases. The receptor was derived from a human donor with aplastic anemia. The sequencing input was sorted CD4+, CD8+, or CD8+CD57+ T cells (not recorded which) from PBMCs. The CDR3: CSVKTSGYQETQYF. In DNA, the CDR3 is TGCAGCGTTAAGACTAGCGGGTACCAAGAGACCCAGTACTTC.